The 32 T cell receptor beta chains below were found in one sample sequenced in a study of shared clonotypes between healthy human individuals. Data came from immunoSEQ multiplex PCR; TCRdb stores just in-frame clones and leaves some out. The sample shows millions of clones, roughly 93% of them seen only once. Sample: naive CD4+ T cells from PBMCs. The subset denotes: CD45RA+ positively selected. All receptors derive from a man aged 18 to 30 in good health. Some clones in this sample may be carry-over from other donors' samples.

This rearrangement joins TRBV4-1 to TRBJ1-1; D remains unclear. From germline, CDR1 is MGHRA and CDR2 YSYEKL. Trimming left V 2 bases short and J 2 bases short, with 9 bases between. The CDR3 loop spans 14 amino acids. The CDR3 bases are TGCGCCAGCAGCCAACCCAACACAAACACTGAAGCTTTCTTT. It is translated as CASSQPNTNTEAFF.

The rearrangement links TRBV28 to TRBJ2-3; a possible D gene is TRBD2 (7 bases). Germline-derived CDR1 and CDR2 are MDHEN and SYDVKM. The CDR3 sequence is 17 residues long. The V and J ends lost 5 bases and 4 bases respectively, with 22 bases between them. This CDR3 is CASSGTGSSGFADTQYF. CDR3 nucleotides: TGTGCCAGCAGTGGCACAGGGTCTAGCGGCTTTGCAGATACGCAGTATTTT.

About this clone itself: At the DNA level, this CDR3 is encoded by other sequences in the same sample as well. The CDR3 sequence is CASSLDRVSYNEQFF. DNA for the CDR3: TGTGCCAGCAGCTTGGACCGCGTATCCTACAATGAGCAGTTCTTC. V and J are TRBV5-4 and TRBJ2-1; no clear D. V was pared by 0 bases and J by 1 base, with 8 bases between. This CDR3 has 15 amino acids. Germline CDR1 and CDR2: SGHNT and YYREEE (reference sequence).

This chain joins TRBV28 and TRBJ2-3; D tentatively reads TRBD1 or TRBD2 (5 bases each). V dropped 5 bases and J dropped 1 base, with 7 bases sitting between them. The CDR3 totals 13 residues. Germline loops: CDR1 MDHEN, CDR2 SYDVKM. CDR3 nucleotides: TGTGCCAGCAGTGGGGACGGCACAGATACGCAGTATTTT. This gives the protein CASSGDGTDTQYF. The whole variable domain, remainder taken from reference TRBV28 and TRBJ2-3, is DVKVTQSSRYLVKRTGEKVFLECVQDMDHENMFWYRQDPGLGLRLIYFSYDVKMKEKGDIPEGYSVSREKKERFSLILESASTNQTSMYLCASSGDGTDTQYFGPGTRLTVL.

The chain couples TRBV5-4 to TRBJ2-7; perhaps TRBD1 as D (7 bases). V was clipped by 0 bases and J by 5 bases, with 15 bases between them. CDR1 and CDR2 (germline): SGHNT, YYREEE (reference sequence). This CDR3 spans 15 amino acids. CDR3 nucleotides: TGTGCCAGCAGCTTGGATTCCAGGGGGGCCCACGAGCAGTACTTC. Protein: CASSLDSRGAHEQYF.

This sequence joins TRBV5-1 and TRBJ2-7, with 7 bases identical to TRBD2. There are 17 residues in the CDR3. CDR1 is SGHRS and CDR2 is YFSETQ in the germline V gene. V lost 0 bases and J lost 4; bases outside the gene matches: 13. In DNA form, the CDR3 reads TGCGCCAGCAGCTTGGCGGGCGAGACGGGAGGAAAGTACGAGCAGTACTTC. Amino acids: CASSLAGETGGKYEQYF. The full variable domain, in which reference TRBV5-1 and TRBJ2-7 provide the parts outside the CDR3, is KAGVTQTPRYLIKTRGQQVTLSCSPISGHRSVSWYQQTPGQGLQFLFEYFSETQRNKGNFPGRFSGRQFSNSRSEMNVSTLELGDSALYLCASSLAGETGGKYEQYFGPGTRLTVT.

The chain has TRBV5-1 and TRBJ1-5; D remains ambiguous. CDR1 and CDR2 from the germline V gene are SGHRS and YFSETQ. The length of the CDR3 is 15 residues. Trimming stripped 0 bases from V and 3 bases from J, with 10 bases between. The CDR3 region has the DNA TGCGCCAGCAGCTTGGCCGGGTGGCCCAATCAGCCCCAGCATTTT. It encodes CASSLAGWPNQPQHF.

The V gene is TRBV5-1, the J gene TRBJ1-1; D possibly corresponds to TRBD1 (5 bases). This CDR3 comprises 15 residues. V dropped 5 bases and J dropped 0 bases, with 14 bases sitting between them. The germline V gene encodes CDR1 SGHRS and CDR2 YFSETQ. The chain's CDR3 is CASRPDSPMNTEAFF. In DNA form, the CDR3 reads TGCGCCAGCAGACCCGACAGTCCCATGAACACTGAAGCTTTCTTT.

The gene calls are TRBV2 and TRBJ2-2, with D tentatively TRBD1 or TRBD2 (5 bases each). Germline CDR1 reads SNHLY; CDR2 reads FYNNEI. V was shortened by 4 bases and J by 7 bases, with 22 bases between the two germline ends. The CDR3 runs to 17 residues. CDR3 protein: CASSVRDALFAGGELFF. CDR3 sequence (DNA): TGTGCCAGCAGTGTCAGGGACGCACTTTTCGCCGGCGGGGAGCTGTTTTTT.

This chain joins TRBV29-1 and TRBJ2-1; D unresolved. CDR3 size: 12 residues. CDR1 is SQVTM and CDR2 is ANQGSEA in the germline V gene. Trimming removed 7 bases from V and 4 bases from J, with 11 bases in between. The CDR3 DNA reads TGCAGCGCAAGTAGCAGTTACAATGAGCAGTTCTTC. It specifies CSASSSYNEQFF.

J is TRBJ2-7 and V is TRBV18, with D perhaps matching TRBD2 (5 bases). Trimming took 2 bases from V and 6 from J, leaving 11 bases between them. Germline CDR1 reads KGHSH; CDR2 reads LQKENI. This CDR3 comprises 13 residues. The CDR3 region is CASSPELGSEQYF. CDR3 sequence (DNA): TGTGCCAGCTCACCAGAACTGGGGAGCGAGCAGTACTTC.

With respect to this clone: Distinct nucleotide sequences in the sample also encode this CDR3. The chain couples TRBV27 to TRBJ2-7; D unclear. The CDR3 is 13 amino acids. Deletions cut 2 bases from V and 0 bases from J, with 5 bases between. Germline V gene sequence: CDR1 MNHEY, CDR2 SMNVEV (reference sequence). This chain's CDR3 is CASSLGGSYEQYF. DNA of the CDR3: TGTGCCAGCAGTTTAGGCGGCTCCTACGAGCAGTACTTC.

J is TRBJ1-1 and V is TRBV29-1; 11 bases fit TRBD1. J lost 3 bases, V lost 3 bases, and 6 bases had no gene match. CDR3 length equals 15 residues. The germline V gene encodes CDR1 SQVTM and CDR2 ANQGSEA. CDR3 loop: CSVDHLDRGHTEAFF. The CDR3 coding sequence is TGCAGCGTTGATCATCTGGACAGGGGGCACACTGAAGCTTTCTTT. Full variable domain (rest looked up from reference TRBV29-1 and TRBJ1-1): SAVISQKPSRDICQRGTSLTIQCQVDSQVTMMFWYRQQPGQSLTLIATANQGSEATYESGFVIDKFPISRPNLTFSTLTVSNMSPEDSSIYLCSVDHLDRGHTEAFFGQGTRLTVV.

The J gene is TRBJ1-5, the V gene TRBV7-2; D unclear. Germline V lookup: CDR1 SGHTA, CDR2 FQGNSA. V was pared by 5 bases and J by 0 bases, with 11 bases between. The CDR3 is 15 residues long. CDR3 nucleotide sequence: TGTGCCAGCAGCCCCCGGCGAGATAGCAATCAGCCCCAGCATTTT. This encodes CASSPRRDSNQPQHF.

The V call is TRBV7-2, the J call TRBJ2-5; D call uncertain. CDR3 size: 12 residues. Trimming took off 2 bases at V and 3 bases at J, with 4 bases between the two ends. From germline, CDR1 is SGHTA and CDR2 FQGNSA. In DNA form, the CDR3 reads TGTGCCAGCAGCTTATGGAAAGAGACCCAGTACTTC. Protein: CASSLWKETQYF.

The V call is TRBV25-1, the J call TRBJ2-1; D is undetermined. Germline-derived CDR1 and CDR2 are MGHDK and SYGVNS. The V end lost 7 bases, the J end lost 7 bases, and 14 bases lay between the germline ends. The CDR3 length is 13 residues. The CDR3 sequence: CASMGPTYNEQFF. CDR3 in DNA: TGTGCCAGCATGGGCCCGACGTATAATGAGCAGTTCTTC.

Comment on this clone: This specimen includes other DNA sequences encoding the same CDR3. J is TRBJ1-4 and V is TRBV28; the D gene is possibly TRBD1 (5 bases). CDR1 MDHEN and CDR2 SYDVKM come from the germline V gene. The ends were cut back, 3 bases at V and 5 bases at J, with 10 bases in the middle. The CDR3 length is 14 residues. The CDR3, as DNA: TGTGCCAGCAGTTTGGGTCAGGGAAATGAAAAACTGTTTTTT. It encodes CASSLGQGNEKLFF.

This rearrangement joins TRBV11-2 to TRBJ1-2; tentative D call: TRBD1 (6 bases). Germline CDR1 is SGHAT and CDR2 is FQNNGV. This CDR3 comprises 14 residues. V dropped 4 bases and J dropped 5 bases, with 14 bases sitting between them. CDR3 residues: CASSSTRGSYGYTF. The CDR3 region has the DNA TGTGCCAGCAGCTCGACAAGGGGGAGTTATGGCTACACCTTC.

V and J are TRBV11-1 and TRBJ2-7; TRBD2 matches 9 bases. Germline CDR1 is SGHAT and CDR2 is FQDESV (reference sequence). The CDR3 extends over 16 amino acids. V gave up 3 bases and J gave up 3 bases; unmatched junction bases: 9. The CDR3 here is CASSLTFSGRGYEQYF. CDR3 nucleotide sequence: TGTGCCAGCAGCTTGACTTTTAGCGGGAGAGGCTACGAGCAGTACTTC.

This clone was seen once. J is TRBJ1-5 and V is TRBV28; no reliable D call. In germline, CDR1 is MDHEN, CDR2 SYDVKM. V lost 1 base, J lost 4 bases, and 11 bases lay in between. The CDR3 extends over 15 amino acids. This CDR3 reads CASSLSGRGNQPQHF. The CDR3 DNA sequence: TGTGCCAGCAGTTTATCGGGTCGAGGAAATCAGCCCCAGCATTTT.

The rearrangement links TRBV27 to TRBJ1-2; D remains ambiguous. Trimming cost V 0 bases and J 2 bases, with 7 bases left between them. Germline V gene data show CDR1 as MNHEY and CDR2 as SMNVEV (reference sequence). This CDR3 spans 14 amino acids. The DNA for the CDR3 is TGTGCCAGCAGTTTATCCCCGGTGAACTATGGCTACACCTTC. This sequence encodes CASSLSPVNYGYTF.

The genes are TRBV9 and TRBJ2-2, with 10 bases aligning to TRBD2. The CDR3 spans 15 residues. Germline CDR1 and CDR2: SGDLS and YYNGEE. The trim removed 0 bases at V and 7 bases at J, leaving 3 bases unmatched. The CDR3 is CASSVGSSGSGELFF. The CDR3 DNA reads TGTGCCAGCAGCGTAGGTTCTAGCGGGAGCGGGGAGCTGTTTTTT. Based on the CDR3 plus reference TRBV9 and TRBJ2-2, the full variable domain is DSGVTQTPKHLITATGQRVTLRCSPRSGDLSVYWYQQSLDQGLQFLIQYYNGEERAKGNILERFSAQQFPDLHSELNLSSLELGDSALYFCASSVGSSGSGELFFGEGSRLTVL.

The chain couples TRBV19 to TRBJ2-4; 7 nucleotides align to TRBD2. V lost 3 bases to trimming and J lost 5 bases; unmatched junction nucleotides: 4. Per germline, CDR1 LNHDA and CDR2 SQIVND (reference sequence). CDR3 length equals 14 residues. The CDR3 loop reads CASSIGLVQNIQYF. CDR3 nucleotide sequence: TGTGCCAGTAGTATTGGACTAGTCCAAAACATTCAGTACTTC.

This clone was seen only once. The chain has TRBV7-2 and TRBJ2-1, with D uncertain. Trimming took off 2 bases at V and 9 bases at J, with 11 bases between the two ends. CDR1 SGHTA and CDR2 FQGNSA come from the germline V gene. This CDR3 spans 13 amino acids. For the CDR3, the DNA is TGTGCCAGCAGCTTACAAGACACGGGTGAGCAGTTCTTC. Its translation is CASSLQDTGEQFF. The whole variable domain, remainder taken from reference TRBV7-2 and TRBJ2-1, is GAGVSQSPSNKVTEKGKDVELRCDPISGHTALYWYRQSLGQGLEFLIYFQGNSAPDKSGLPSDRFSAERTGGSVSTLTIQRTQQEDSAVYLCASSLQDTGEQFFGPGTRLTVL.

A remark on this clone: The sample has other DNA sequences that encode this CDR3 too. The chain uses TRBV5-1 and TRBJ2-2; no clear D. CDR3 length equals 14 residues. Trimming left V 0 bases short and J 0 bases short, with 3 bases between. CDR1 is SGHRS and CDR2 is YFSETQ in the germline V gene. The CDR3 nucleotides read TGCGCCAGCAGCTTGGCGGCGAACACCGGGGAGCTGTTTTTT. This codes for CASSLAANTGELFF.

The genes are TRBV30 and TRBJ1-2, with D possibly being TRBD1 (5 bases). The CDR3 length is 14 residues. Trimming took 3 bases from V and 7 from J, leaving 18 bases between them. Germline loops: CDR1 GTSNPN, CDR2 SVGIG (reference sequence). CDR3 sequence reads: CAWRGVVGLPGYTF. In nucleotides, the CDR3 is TGTGCCTGGAGGGGAGTCGTGGGGCTGCCTGGCTACACCTTC. The full variable domain, its missing parts supplied by reference TRBV30 and TRBJ1-2, is SQTIHQWPATLVQPVGSPLSLECTVEGTSNPNLYWYRQAAGRGLQLLFYSVGIGQISSEVPQNLSASRPQDRQFILSSKKLLLSDSGFYLCAWRGVVGLPGYTFGSGTRLTVV.

The rearrangement uses TRBV7-2 and TRBJ2-5; D is unclear. This CDR3 is built from 13 residues. V was shortened by 2 bases and J by 5 bases, with 9 bases between the two germline ends. Germline lookup yields CDR1 SGHTA and CDR2 FQGNSA. The CDR3 bases are TGTGCCAGCAGCTTATTGGCGTGGGAGACCCAGTACTTC. Encoded protein: CASSLLAWETQYF.

The rearrangement uses TRBV14 and TRBJ2-3, with 11 bases fitting TRBD1. This CDR3 has 18 residues. V lost 0 bases and J lost 5; bases outside the gene matches: 10. Germline V gives CDR1 SGHDN, CDR2 FVKESK. The CDR3 sequence is CASSQDAPGTGGVDTQYF. For the CDR3, the DNA is TGTGCCAGCAGCCAAGATGCCCCCGGGACAGGGGGTGTAGATACGCAGTATTTT.

The chain couples TRBV12-1 to TRBJ2-7; the table's D call, TRBD2, has no DNA check behind it. TRBV12-1 is labeled a pseudogene. The length of the CDR3 is 18 residues. CDR3 loop: CASSSEGREGVGANEQYF. The CDR3 nucleotides read TGTGCCAGCAGCTCCGAAGGGCGGGAGGGGGTTGGGGCCAACGAGCAGTACTTC.

This chain uses TRBV19 with TRBJ2-7, with 11 bases lining up with TRBD1. The CDR3 totals 15 residues. The ends lost 4 bases at V and 6 bases at J; junction bases unmatched: 8. Germline V gene sequence: CDR1 LNHDA, CDR2 SQIVND (reference sequence). CDR3 coding DNA: TGTGCCAGTAGTAATCAGGGACAGGGGGGATTCGAGCAGTACTTC. This encodes CASSNQGQGGFEQYF. The whole variable domain, filled in from reference TRBV19 and TRBJ2-7, reads DGGITQSPKYLFRKEGQNVTLSCEQNLNHDAMYWYRQDPGQGLRLIYYSQIVNDFQKGDIAEGYSVSREKKESFPLTVTSAQKNPTAFYLCASSNQGQGGFEQYFGPGTRLTVT.

The CDR3 reads CASSLDRGFYEQYF. The CDR3 nucleotides are TGTGCCAGCTCACTGGACAGGGGATTCTACGAGCAGTACTTC. This chain joins TRBV18 and TRBJ2-7; 9 bases map to TRBD1. The CDR3 covers 14 residues. J was trimmed by 3 bases and V by 4 bases; bases with no gene match: 4. Germline V CDR1 and CDR2: KGHSH, LQKENI.

The rearrangement joins TRBV19 to TRBJ2-5; 14 nucleotides align to TRBD2. Germline assignment: CDR1 LNHDA and CDR2 SQIVND (reference sequence). The ends lost 5 bases at V and 5 bases at J; junction bases unmatched: 4. The CDR3 consists of 15 residues. CDR3 in amino acids: CASSPGLAGAETQYF. The CDR3 region has the DNA TGTGCCAGTAGTCCGGGACTAGCGGGAGCTGAGACCCAGTACTTC. Filled out from reference TRBV19 and TRBJ2-5, the complete variable domain reads DGGITQSPKYLFRKEGQNVTLSCEQNLNHDAMYWYRQDPGQGLRLIYYSQIVNDFQKGDIAEGYSVSREKKESFPLTVTSAQKNPTAFYLCASSPGLAGAETQYFGPGTRLLVL.